Each of the 14 T cell receptor beta chains below was sequenced from the same sample in a study of T cells in tuberculosis. Method: immunoSEQ multiplex PCR; TCRdb's copy keeps in-frame clones and lacks some. The data contain nearly 35,000 clones, 91% of them singletons. Sequences were obtained from PBMCs. The receptors here all came from a donor under 30 with latent tuberculosis or without tuberculosis infection.

The chain uses TRBV6-1 and TRBJ2-1; D is perhaps TRBD2 (6 bases). Germline CDR1 is MNHNS and CDR2 is SASEGT. This CDR3 region has 16 residues. The V end was cut by 4 bases, the J end by 0 bases, with 13 bases between. DNA of the CDR3: TGTGCCAGCAGTGCGACAATAGCGGTCTCCTACAATGAGCAGTTCTTC. Translation gives CASSATIAVSYNEQFF.

The chain links TRBV5-1 to TRBJ1-2; 11 nucleotides line up with TRBD1. Germline CDR1 reads SGHRS; CDR2 reads YFSETQ. The CDR3 is 14 amino acids. Trimming at V came to 4 bases and at J to 7 bases, leaving 6 bases not matched to a gene. The CDR3 coding sequence is TGCGCCAGCAGCACTGGGACAGGGGGAATTGGCTACACCTTC. Its translation: CASSTGTGGIGYTF. Supplemented by reference TRBV5-1 and TRBJ1-2, the full variable domain reads KAGVTQTPRYLIKTRGQQVTLSCSPISGHRSVSWYQQTPGQGLQFLFEYFSETQRNKGNFPGRFSGRQFSNSRSEMNVSTLELGDSALYLCASSTGTGGIGYTFGSGTRLTVV.

The chain employs TRBV7-6 and TRBJ2-3, with D perhaps matching TRBD2 (5 bases). The germline gives CDR1 SGHVS, CDR2 FNYEAQ. The CDR3 has 15 amino acids. Trimming took 0 bases from V and 3 from J, leaving 10 bases between them. The CDR3 is CASSLAISGTDTQYF. CDR3 nucleotide sequence: TGTGCCAGCAGCTTAGCTATAAGCGGTACAGATACGCAGTATTTT.

The rearrangement joins TRBV2 to TRBJ2-5, with 7 bases aligning to TRBD2. The CDR3 totals 14 residues. The V segment lost 4 bases and the J segment 4 bases; nucleotides outside the gene matches: 6. Germline V gene lookup returns CDR1 SNHLY and CDR2 FYNNEI. CDR3 coding DNA: TGTGCCAGCAGTGGCCGGGGCGGGGGAGAGACCCAGTACTTC. This codes for CASSGRGGGETQYF.

The chain combines TRBV6-6 with TRBJ1-5; no clear D gene. V lost 7 bases and J lost 6, with 16 bases in between. The CDR3 length is 14 residues. CDR1 and CDR2 from the germline V gene are MNHNY and SVGAGI (reference sequence). The DNA for the CDR3 is TGTGCCAGCACCGGAGGGATGAACGGTCAGCCCCAGCATTTT. Amino acids: CASTGGMNGQPQHF.

This chain joins TRBV6-1 and TRBJ2-3; TRBD1 might be the D (5 bases). Trimming cost V 6 bases and J 2 bases, with 15 bases left between them. Germline V gives CDR1 MNHNS, CDR2 SASEGT. The CDR3 loop spans 15 amino acids. The CDR3, as DNA: TGTGCCAGCAGCCAAGGGGTTAGGGTCACAGATACGCAGTATTTT. This sequence encodes CASSQGVRVTDTQYF.

The rearrangement links TRBV7-3 to TRBJ2-3, with TRBD2 as a possible D gene (6 bases). In germline, CDR1 is SGHTA, CDR2 FQGTGA. The V and J ends lost 3 bases and 4 bases respectively, with 17 bases between them. This CDR3 spans 16 amino acids. CDR3 region: CASSFVGGTAADTQYF. Here the CDR3 DNA reads TGTGCCAGCAGCTTTGTGGGCGGGACTGCTGCAGATACGCAGTATTTT.

This chain links TRBV28 with TRBJ2-1, with 8 bases identical to TRBD2. The V gene's germline CDR1 is MDHEN and CDR2 SYDVKM. This CDR3 has 15 amino acids. V was pared by 2 bases and J by 6 bases, with 6 bases of the junction left unmatched. This chain's CDR3 is CASSLGLAGRNEQFF. The DNA of the CDR3 is TGTGCCAGCAGTTTAGGTCTAGCGGGTCGCAATGAGCAGTTCTTC.

This chain uses TRBV15 with TRBJ2-3; no clear D. In germline, CDR1 is LNHNV, CDR2 YYDKDF (reference sequence). The CDR3 runs to 14 residues. V lost 1 base and J lost 3, with 8 bases in between. The CDR3 loop is CATSRGGQTDTQYF. The CDR3 bases are TGTGCCACCAGCAGAGGAGGCCAAACAGATACGCAGTATTTT.

The chain couples TRBV28 to TRBJ2-7; unclear D gene. Deletions cut 1 base from V and 4 bases from J, with 2 bases between. The CDR3 is 11 amino acids. The germline CDR1 and CDR2 sequences are MDHEN and SYDVKM. Here the CDR3 reads CASSLLYEQYF. The CDR3 DNA is TGTGCCAGCAGTTTATTATACGAGCAGTACTTC.

This chain links TRBV9 with TRBJ1-1, with a weak D call TRBD1 (5 bases). The CDR3 totals 15 residues. The V and J ends lost 0 bases and 6 bases respectively, with 15 bases between them. The V gene's germline CDR1 is SGDLS and CDR2 YYNGEE. CDR3 bases: TGTGCCAGCAGCGTAGACGCAGGGATGGTTGCTGAAGCTTTCTTT. Translated: CASSVDAGMVAEAFF.

The chain carries TRBV5-4 and TRBJ2-7, with D possibly matching TRBD2 (5 bases). This CDR3 has 12 residues. Per the germline V gene, CDR1 is SGHNT and CDR2 is YYREEE (reference sequence). With 1 base removed from V and 7 bases from J, the gap between germline ends came to 9 bases. The CDR3 sequence is CASSLTPGEQYF. The CDR3 DNA reads TGTGCCAGCAGCTTGACCCCGGGGGAGCAGTACTTC.

V usage is TRBV29-1 and J usage is TRBJ2-7, with D possibly being TRBD2 (5 bases). Germline V gives CDR1 SQVTM, CDR2 ANQGSEA. This CDR3 is 12 amino acids long. The V and J ends lost 3 bases and 5 bases respectively, with 11 bases between them. The CDR3, as DNA: TGCAGCGTTGATCCGGGGAACGACGAGCAGTACTTC. Protein product: CSVDPGNDEQYF.

The chain is built from TRBV29-1 and TRBJ2-3; D is perhaps TRBD1 (8 bases). Deletions cut 6 bases from V and 3 bases from J, with 16 bases between. The germline V gene has CDR1 SQVTM and CDR2 ANQGSEA. The CDR3 runs to 14 residues. CDR3 protein: CSVLQQGGTDTQYF. The CDR3 nucleotides are TGCAGCGTCCTGCAACAGGGGGGGACAGATACGCAGTATTTT.